Below are 16 T cell receptor beta chains sequenced from a single sample in a study of post-analysis software for immune sequencing data. Overall study results and limits: Five or six TRBV segments were more frequent in patients than controls; TRBV5-6, TRBV5-1 and TRBV20-1 belonged to this group.

TCR beta cDNA libraries had unique molecular identifiers. TCRdb reanalysed the PCR reads using MiXCR and keeps one entry per CDR3 protein. The repertoire holds hundreds of thousands of distinct CDR3 sequences, with 25% to 30% as singletons. For these receptors, no antigen is known. The material sequenced was blood. These TCRs come from a girl under 18 with multiple sclerosis.

This clonotype was picked up many times. This chain joins TRBV7-6 and TRBJ2-7; D is perhaps TRBD2 (7 bases). The CDR3 length is 14 residues. V lost 5 bases and J lost 2, with 13 bases in between. CDR1 and CDR2 (germline): SGHVS, FNYEAQ. The CDR3 here is CASSPGAGAYEQYF. In DNA, the CDR3 is TGTGCCAGCAGCCCAGGGGCGGGAGCCTACGAGCAGTACTTC.

V gene TRBV5-1 combines with J gene TRBJ2-3; D is unresolved. CDR3 size: 15 residues. Trimming removed 0 bases from V and 2 bases from J, with 10 bases in between. CDR1 SGHRS and CDR2 YFSETQ come from the germline V gene. The CDR3 is CASSLVLGITDTQYF. The CDR3 DNA sequence: TGCGCCAGCAGCTTGGTGTTGGGGATCACAGATACGCAGTATTTT.

This clonotype occurred a few times. This chain joins TRBV19 and TRBJ1-5; 8 bases are shared with TRBD1. The trim removed 5 bases at V and 2 bases at J, leaving 14 bases unmatched. The germline V gene encodes CDR1 LNHDA and CDR2 SQIVND (reference sequence). The CDR3 loop spans 18 amino acids. The CDR3 coding sequence is TGTGCCAGTAGTCCAAGGGACAGGTTAGGGGGTCGCAATCAGCCCCAGCATTTT. Translated: CASSPRDRLGGRNQPQHF. The full variable domain, rest sourced from reference TRBV19 and TRBJ1-5, is DGGITQSPKYLFRKEGQNVTLSCEQNLNHDAMYWYRQDPGQGLRLIYYSQIVNDFQKGDIAEGYSVSREKKESFPLTVTSAQKNPTAFYLCASSPRDRLGGRNQPQHFGDGTRLSIL.

This clonotype has ten or more counts. V and J are TRBV29-1 and TRBJ2-5, with a tentative D call TRBD2 (5 bases). V was trimmed by 1 base and J by 3 bases, leaving 9 bases between them. Germline V gene sequence: CDR1 SQVTM, CDR2 ANQGSEA. This CDR3 contains 13 residues. The CDR3 is CSVEGTDEETQYF. The CDR3 DNA is TGCAGCGTTGAAGGGACTGACGAAGAGACCCAGTACTTC.

In this sample, this clonotype turned up a few times. V is TRBV5-1 and J is TRBJ2-3, with unresolved D. Trimming took 4 bases from V and 6 from J, leaving 12 bases between them. The CDR3 is 13 residues long. Germline CDR1 and CDR2: SGHRS and YFSETQ. In nucleotides, the CDR3 is TGCGCCAGCAGCCCTTTTGTTGGGGATACGCAGTATTTT. Translation: CASSPFVGDTQYF.

This clonotype appeared a few times. The genes are TRBV4-3 and TRBJ2-1; D unresolved. This CDR3 region has 16 residues. In germline, CDR1 is LGHNA, CDR2 YSLEER. Trimming took 1 base from V and 9 from J, leaving 19 bases between them. The CDR3 protein is CASSQALAAFPPEQFF. CDR3 DNA: TGCGCCAGCAGCCAAGCTTTGGCCGCGTTTCCCCCTGAGCAGTTCTTC.

The V and J genes are TRBV20-1 and TRBJ2-3, with 9 bases fitting TRBD1. CDR1 is DFQATT and CDR2 is SNEGSKA in the germline V gene (reference sequence). CDR3 length: 14 residues. V gave up 5 bases and J gave up 0 bases; unmatched junction bases: 3. Written as DNA, the CDR3 is TGCAGTGCTCGGACAGGGGCGAGCACAGATACGCAGTATTTT. As protein: CSARTGASTDTQYF.

This clonotype was detected ten times or more. The chain uses TRBV10-3 and TRBJ2-7, with TRBD1 matching over 11 bases. This CDR3 has 14 residues. CDR1 and CDR2 (germline): ENHRY, SYGVKD. V was clipped by 3 bases and J by 7 bases; unmatched bases: 5. This CDR3 is CAISDGQGAGEQYF. CDR3 bases: TGTGCCATCAGTGACGGACAGGGGGCTGGAGAGCAGTACTTC.

The V and J genes are TRBV5-1 and TRBJ2-1; weak D call: TRBD2 (6 bases). This CDR3 region has 16 residues. The germline gives CDR1 SGHRS, CDR2 YFSETQ. V was pared by 3 bases and J by 2 bases, with 15 bases between. CDR3 DNA sequence: TGCGCCAGCAGCTACCCGGGGGTGGAAGCCTACAATGAGCAGTTCTTC. It yields the protein CASSYPGVEAYNEQFF.

This rearrangement joins TRBV7-8 to TRBJ1-1; 7 bases align to TRBD1. V was pared by 7 bases and J by 4 bases, with 12 bases of the junction left unmatched. Germline V gives CDR1 SGHVS, CDR2 FQNEAQ. CDR3 length equals 15 residues. This CDR3 is CASTPNTGAVTEAFF. CDR3 bases: TGTGCCAGCACACCCAATACAGGGGCCGTCACTGAAGCTTTCTTT.

This clonotype turned up a few times. This chain's CDR3 is CASSLHGATNEKLFF. The DNA for the CDR3 is TGTGCCAGCAGTCTCCATGGTGCAACTAATGAAAAACTGTTTTTT. The rearrangement joins TRBV12-3 or TRBV12-4 to TRBJ1-4; no clear D gene. The length of the CDR3 is 15 residues. V gave up 5 bases and J gave up 0 bases, with 10 bases separating them.

As to this clonotype: A much larger clone lies one base from this, so it may be a read error. The V call is TRBV6-1, the J call TRBJ2-1; D might be TRBD2 (7 bases). This CDR3 is 16 amino acids long. In germline, CDR1 is MNHNS, CDR2 SASEGT. The CDR3 sequence: CASSAPPAGRDNKQFF. The CDR3 nucleotides are TGTGCCAGCAGTGCGCCACCAGCGGGAAGGGACAATAAGCAGTTCTTC.

This clonotype appeared a few times. This chain joins TRBV20-1 and TRBJ2-5, with D possibly being TRBD2 (6 bases). The V end lost 0 bases, the J end lost 5 bases, and 19 bases lay between the germline ends. The germline V gene has CDR1 DFQATT and CDR2 SNEGSKA (reference sequence). The CDR3 runs 16 residues. CDR3 amino acids: CSARDDRLGWVETQYF. In DNA, the CDR3 is TGCAGTGCTAGAGACGACCGACTAGGGTGGGTCGAGACCCAGTACTTC.

The V and J genes are TRBV7-6 and TRBJ1-6, with 10 bases that match TRBD1. The V and J ends lost 5 bases and 7 bases, in that order; junction bases with no gene match: 8. CDR1 is SGHVS and CDR2 is FNYEAQ in the germline V gene. The CDR3 extends over 16 amino acids. The CDR3 DNA reads as TGTGCCAGCAGCAAGCGACAGGGGGCAACGAATTCACCCCTCCACTTT. Translated: CASSKRQGATNSPLHF. The entire variable domain, with the rest obtained from reference TRBV7-6 and TRBJ1-6, is as follows: GAGVSQSPRYKVTKRGQDVALRCDPISGHVSLYWYRQALGQGPEFLTYFNYEAQQDKSGLPNDRFSAERPEGSISTLTIQRTEQRDSAMYRCASSKRQGATNSPLHFGNGTRLTVT.

Concerning this clonotype itself: This is likely a read error, given that the CDR3 carries no conserved phenylalanine or tryptophan at its end. The rearrangement uses TRBV7-2 and TRBJ2-3; D is perhaps TRBD1 or TRBD2 (6 bases each). The germline gives CDR1 SGHTA, CDR2 FQGNSA. The CDR3 contains 16 residues. V was shortened by 3 bases and J by 1 base, with 14 bases between the two germline ends. CDR3 bases: TGTGCCAGCAGCTTTAGCGAGGGGGAGGGCACAGATACGCAGTATTGT. It encodes CASSFSEGEGTDTQYC.

This clonotype was found a few times. The rearrangement uses TRBV20-1 and TRBJ2-7, with a weak D call TRBD1 (5 bases). The CDR3 loop spans 13 amino acids. In germline, CDR1 is DFQATT, CDR2 SNEGSKA (reference sequence). V lost 5 bases and J 7 bases, leaving 18 bases between the germline ends. This CDR3 reads CSAASQQVTEQYF. DNA for the CDR3: TGCAGTGCTGCCTCTCAACAGGTGACTGAGCAGTACTTC.